This T cell receptor (beta chain) was obtained from a study of blood T cell repertoires in COVID-19. Study background: The cDNA or gDNA used as material had been derived from T cells, B-cell-depleted T cells, or PBMCs.

The method was immunoSEQ multiplex PCR; TCRdb's version includes in-frame clones alone and lacks a portion of them. The table has about 87,000 clones, about nine tenths seen once. This TCR was sampled from a man aged 18 to 35 with COVID-19, enrolled during active disease. Material: peripheral blood.

CDR3 in DNA: TGTGCCAGCAGCTCAACCGGGACAGGCGTCGGCGAGCAGTACTTC. This codes for CASSSTGTGVGEQYF. The chain recombines TRBV13 with TRBJ2-7; TRBD1 matches at 8 bases. CDR3 size: 15 residues. Germline CDR1 is PRHDT and CDR2 is FYEKMQ (reference sequence). Trimming cost V 4 bases and J 6 bases; bases outside gene matches: 11.